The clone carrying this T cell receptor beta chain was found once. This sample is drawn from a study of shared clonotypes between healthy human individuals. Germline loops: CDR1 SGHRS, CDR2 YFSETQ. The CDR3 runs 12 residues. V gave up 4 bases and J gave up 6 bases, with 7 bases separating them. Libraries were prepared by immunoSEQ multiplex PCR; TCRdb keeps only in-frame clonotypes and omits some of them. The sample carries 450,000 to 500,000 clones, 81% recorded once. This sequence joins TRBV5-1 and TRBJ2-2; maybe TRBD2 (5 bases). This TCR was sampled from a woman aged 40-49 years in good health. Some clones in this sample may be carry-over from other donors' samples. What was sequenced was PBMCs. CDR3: CASSGSPGELFF. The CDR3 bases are TGCGCCAGCAGCGGGAGTCCCGGGGAGCTGTTTTTT.